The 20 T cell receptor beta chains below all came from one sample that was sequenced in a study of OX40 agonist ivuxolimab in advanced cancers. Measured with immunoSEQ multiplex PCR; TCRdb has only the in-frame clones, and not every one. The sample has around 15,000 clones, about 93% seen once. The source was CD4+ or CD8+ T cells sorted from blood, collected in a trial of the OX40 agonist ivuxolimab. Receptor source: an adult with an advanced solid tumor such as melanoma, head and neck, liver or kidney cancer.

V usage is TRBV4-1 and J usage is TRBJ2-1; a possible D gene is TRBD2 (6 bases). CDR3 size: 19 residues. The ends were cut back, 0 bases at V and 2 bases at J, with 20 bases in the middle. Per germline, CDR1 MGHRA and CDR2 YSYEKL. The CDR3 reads CASSQDPGSGLSTYNEQFF. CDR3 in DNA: TGCGCCAGCAGCCAAGATCCAGGATCGGGACTCAGCACCTACAATGAGCAGTTCTTC.

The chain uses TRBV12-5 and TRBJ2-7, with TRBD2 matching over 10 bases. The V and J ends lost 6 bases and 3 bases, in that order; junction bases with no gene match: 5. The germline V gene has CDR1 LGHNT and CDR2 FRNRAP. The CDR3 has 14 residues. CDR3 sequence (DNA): TGTGCTAGTGGCAGGACTAGCGGACACTACGAGCAGTACTTC. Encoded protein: CASGRTSGHYEQYF. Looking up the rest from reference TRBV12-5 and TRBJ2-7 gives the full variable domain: DARVTQTPRHKVTEMGQEVTMRCQPILGHNTVFWYRQTMMQGLELLAYFRNRAPLDDSGMPKDRFSAEMPDATLATLKIQPSEPRDSAVYFCASGRTSGHYEQYFGPGTRLTVT.

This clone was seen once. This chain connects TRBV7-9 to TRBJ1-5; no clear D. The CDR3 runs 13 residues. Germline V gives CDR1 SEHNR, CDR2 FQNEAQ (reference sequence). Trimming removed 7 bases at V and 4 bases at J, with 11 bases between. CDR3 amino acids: CASNQDGNQPQHF. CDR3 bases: TGTGCCAGCAACCAGGACGGGAATCAGCCCCAGCATTTT.

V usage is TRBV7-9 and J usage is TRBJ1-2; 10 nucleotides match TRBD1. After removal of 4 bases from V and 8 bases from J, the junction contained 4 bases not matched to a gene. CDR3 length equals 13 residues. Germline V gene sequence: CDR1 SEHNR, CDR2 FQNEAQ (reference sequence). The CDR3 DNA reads TGTGCCAGCAGCTGGGGGACAGGGGAAGGCTACACCTTC. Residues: CASSWGTGEGYTF. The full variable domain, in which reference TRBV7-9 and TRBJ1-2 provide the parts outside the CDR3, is DTGVSQNPRHKITKRGQNVTFRCDPISEHNRLYWYRQTLGQGPEFLTYFQNEAQLEKSRLLSDRFSAERPKGSFSTLEIQRTEQGDSAMYLCASSWGTGEGYTFGSGTRLTVV.

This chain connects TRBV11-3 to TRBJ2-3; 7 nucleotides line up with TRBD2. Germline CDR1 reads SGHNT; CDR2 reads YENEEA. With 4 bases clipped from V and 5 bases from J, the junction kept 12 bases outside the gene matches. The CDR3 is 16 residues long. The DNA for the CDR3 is TGTGCCAGCAGCTCAGGGATTGGCGGGAGAGAAGATACGCAGTATTTT. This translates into CASSSGIGGREDTQYF.

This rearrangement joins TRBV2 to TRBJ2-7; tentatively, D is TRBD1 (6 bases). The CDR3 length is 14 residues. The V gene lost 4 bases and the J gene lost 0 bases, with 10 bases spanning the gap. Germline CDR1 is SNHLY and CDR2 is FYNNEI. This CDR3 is CASSGQGSSYEQYF. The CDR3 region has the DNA TGTGCCAGCAGTGGCCAGGGGAGCTCCTACGAGCAGTACTTC.

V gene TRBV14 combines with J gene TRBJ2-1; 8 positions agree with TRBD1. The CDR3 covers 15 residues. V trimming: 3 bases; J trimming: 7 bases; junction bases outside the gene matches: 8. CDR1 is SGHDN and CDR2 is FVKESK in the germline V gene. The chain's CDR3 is CASSQGAGGYNEQFF. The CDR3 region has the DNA TGTGCCAGCAGCCAGGGGGCAGGGGGCTATAATGAGCAGTTCTTC.

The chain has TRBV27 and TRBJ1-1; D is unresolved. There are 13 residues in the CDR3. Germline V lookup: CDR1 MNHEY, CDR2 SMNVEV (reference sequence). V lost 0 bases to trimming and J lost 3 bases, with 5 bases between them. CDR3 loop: CASSLSDHTEAFF. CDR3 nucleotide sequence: TGTGCCAGCAGTTTATCTGACCACACTGAAGCTTTCTTT.

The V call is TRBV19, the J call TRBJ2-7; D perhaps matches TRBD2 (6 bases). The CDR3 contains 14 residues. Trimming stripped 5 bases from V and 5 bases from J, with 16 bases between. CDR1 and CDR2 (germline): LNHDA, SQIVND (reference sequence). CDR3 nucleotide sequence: TGTGCCAGTAGTTTCCCGACTAGGGGCAACGAGCAGTACTTC. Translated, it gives CASSFPTRGNEQYF.

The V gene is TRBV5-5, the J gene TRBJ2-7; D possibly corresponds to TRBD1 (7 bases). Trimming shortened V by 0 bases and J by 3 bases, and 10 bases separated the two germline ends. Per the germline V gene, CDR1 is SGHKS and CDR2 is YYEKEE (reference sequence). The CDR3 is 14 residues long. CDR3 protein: CASSLARGDYEQYF. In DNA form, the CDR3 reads TGTGCCAGCAGCTTGGCCAGGGGGGACTACGAGCAGTACTTC. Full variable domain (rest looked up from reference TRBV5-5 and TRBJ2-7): DAGVTQSPTHLIKTRGQQVTLRCSPISGHKSVSWYQQVLGQGPQFIFQYYEKEERGRGNFPDRFSARQFPNYSSELNVNALLLGDSALYLCASSLARGDYEQYFGPGTRLTVT.

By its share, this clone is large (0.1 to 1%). CDR3 residues: CASSVLLNGYTF. Written as DNA, the CDR3 is TGTGCCAGCAGCGTATTACTGAATGGCTACACCTTC. This rearrangement joins TRBV9 to TRBJ1-2; D ambiguous. This CDR3 contains 12 residues. CDR1 and CDR2 from the germline V gene are SGDLS and YYNGEE. Trimming took off 1 base at V and 6 bases at J, with 7 bases between the two ends.

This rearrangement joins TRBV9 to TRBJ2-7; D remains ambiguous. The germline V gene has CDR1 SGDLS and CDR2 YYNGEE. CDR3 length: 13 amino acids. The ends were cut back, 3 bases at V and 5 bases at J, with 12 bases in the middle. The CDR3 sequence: CASSAPGRDEQYF. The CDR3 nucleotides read TGTGCCAGCAGCGCACCAGGTCGGGACGAGCAGTACTTC.

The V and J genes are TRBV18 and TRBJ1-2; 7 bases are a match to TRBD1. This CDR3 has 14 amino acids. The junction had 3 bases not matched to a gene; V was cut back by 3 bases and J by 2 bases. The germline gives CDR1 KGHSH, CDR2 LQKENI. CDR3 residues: CASSPWGQNYGYTF. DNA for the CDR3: TGTGCCAGCTCACCTTGGGGACAGAACTATGGCTACACCTTC. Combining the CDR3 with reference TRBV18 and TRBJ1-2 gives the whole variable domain NAGVMQNPRHLVRRRGQEARLRCSPMKGHSHVYWYRQLPEEGLKFMVYLQKENIIDESGMPKERFSAEFPKEGPSILRIQQVVRGDSAAYFCASSPWGQNYGYTFGSGTRLTVV.

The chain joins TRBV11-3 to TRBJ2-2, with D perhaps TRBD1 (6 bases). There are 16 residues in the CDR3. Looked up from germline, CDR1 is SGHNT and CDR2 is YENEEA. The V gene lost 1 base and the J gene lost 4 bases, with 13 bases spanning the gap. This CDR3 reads CASSLVYRASTGELFF. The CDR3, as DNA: TGTGCCAGCAGCTTAGTGTACAGGGCATCCACCGGGGAGCTGTTTTTT.

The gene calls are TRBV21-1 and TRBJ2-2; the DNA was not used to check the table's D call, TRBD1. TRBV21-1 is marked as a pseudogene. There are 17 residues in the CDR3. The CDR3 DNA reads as TGTGCCAGCAGCAACATTGACAGGGCGCAGAACACCGGGGAGCTGTTTTTT. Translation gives CASSNIDRAQNTGELFF.

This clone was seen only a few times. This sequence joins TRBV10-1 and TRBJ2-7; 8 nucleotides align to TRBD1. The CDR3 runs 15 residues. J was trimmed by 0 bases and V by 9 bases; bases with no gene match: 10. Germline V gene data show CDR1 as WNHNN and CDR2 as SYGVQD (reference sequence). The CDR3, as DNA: TGCGCCAGTGGACAGGGATTTGGAGGCTCCTACGAGCAGTACTTC. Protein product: CASGQGFGGSYEQYF.

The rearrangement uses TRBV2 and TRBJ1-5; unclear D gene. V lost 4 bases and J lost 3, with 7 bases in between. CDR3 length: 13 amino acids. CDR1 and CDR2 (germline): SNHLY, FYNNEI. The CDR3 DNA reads TGTGCCAGCAGTGGGTTCGCCAATCAGCCCCAGCATTTT. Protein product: CASSGFANQPQHF.

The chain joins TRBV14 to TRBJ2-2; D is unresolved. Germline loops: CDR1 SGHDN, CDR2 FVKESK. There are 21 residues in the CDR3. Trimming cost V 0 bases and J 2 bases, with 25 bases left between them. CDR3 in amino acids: CASSQDFQKLSGSSNTGELFF. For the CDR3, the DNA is TGTGCCAGCAGCCAAGATTTTCAGAAGTTATCCGGATCGAGTAACACCGGGGAGCTGTTTTTT.

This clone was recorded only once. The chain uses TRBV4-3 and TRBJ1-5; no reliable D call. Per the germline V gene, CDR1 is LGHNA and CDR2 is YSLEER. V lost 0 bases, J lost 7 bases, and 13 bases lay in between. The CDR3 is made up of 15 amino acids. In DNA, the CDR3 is TGCGCCAGCAGCCAAGAAAGGTTTGGAGGGCAGCCCCAGCATTTT. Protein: CASSQERFGGQPQHF.

In DNA, the CDR3 is TGCAGCGTGCCCGTCCGGGATTGGTCTAACTATGGCTACACCTTC. It codes for CSVPVRDWSNYGYTF. The V gene is TRBV29-1, the J gene TRBJ1-2, with D unresolved. Trimming left V 6 bases short and J 0 bases short, with 17 bases between. CDR3 length equals 15 residues. CDR1 and CDR2 from the germline V gene are SQVTM and ANQGSEA.